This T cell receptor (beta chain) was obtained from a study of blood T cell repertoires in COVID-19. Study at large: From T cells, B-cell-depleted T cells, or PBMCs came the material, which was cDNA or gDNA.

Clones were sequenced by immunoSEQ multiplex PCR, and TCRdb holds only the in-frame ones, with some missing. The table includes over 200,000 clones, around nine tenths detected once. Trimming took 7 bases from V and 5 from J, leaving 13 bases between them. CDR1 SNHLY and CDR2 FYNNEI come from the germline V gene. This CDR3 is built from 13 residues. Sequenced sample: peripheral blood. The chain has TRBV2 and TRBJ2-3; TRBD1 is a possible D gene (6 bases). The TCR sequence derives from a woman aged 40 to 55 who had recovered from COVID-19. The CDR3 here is CASTRQAGDTQYF. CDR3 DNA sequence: TGTGCCAGCACCCGACAGGCGGGAGATACGCAGTATTTT.